This is a list of T cell receptor beta chains from one sample in a study of a mutant IDH1 vaccine in newly diagnosed glioma. Measured with immunoSEQ multiplex PCR; TCRdb has only the in-frame clones, and not every one. The sample carries roughly 54,000 clones, around 84% recorded once. Which antigens these TCRs recognize remains unknown. Sequenced material: PBMCs, taken from a glioma patient whose treatment included an IDH1 peptide vaccine. These receptors were obtained from a woman between 18 and 29 years old with glioma. The CDR3 runs from the conserved cysteine through the conserved F or W. D genes are given only for firm matches. Clone sizes are given selectively: once, few, many, or a class where the clone is expanded.

v_gene: TRBV7-9; j_gene: TRBJ2-5; abundance: NA; len: 12; d_gene: TRBD1; CDR3aa: CASSHRGKTQYF; CDR3nt: TGTGCCAGCAGTCACAGGGGGAAGACCCAGTACTTC
v_gene: TRBV10-1; j_gene: TRBJ1-1; abundance: NA; len: 14; d_gene: NA; CDR3aa: CASSEDRLSGEAFF; CDR3nt: TGCGCCAGCAGTGAAGACAGGCTTTCCGGTGAAGCTTTCTTT
v_gene: TRBV19; j_gene: TRBJ1-5; abundance: NA; len: 14; d_gene: NA; CDR3aa: CASIHRGLNQPQHF; CDR3nt: TGTGCCAGTATCCATCGGGGGTTAAATCAGCCCCAGCATTTT
v_gene: TRBV6-1; j_gene: TRBJ1-5; abundance: NA; len: 18; d_gene: NA; CDR3aa: CASSEEVLPIYSNQPQHF; CDR3nt: TGTGCCAGCAGTGAAGAAGTGCTTCCTATATATAGCAATCAGCCCCAGCATTTT
v_gene: TRBV30; j_gene: TRBJ1-1; abundance: NA; len: 13; d_gene: NA; CDR3aa: CAWTGRDNTEAFF; CDR3nt: TGTGCCTGGACGGGAAGGGACAACACTGAAGCTTTCTTT
v_gene: TRBV6-1; j_gene: TRBJ1-1; abundance: NA; len: 14; d_gene: NA; CDR3aa: CASSQQTGNTEAFF; CDR3nt: TGTGCCAGCAGCCAGCAGACAGGGAACACTGAAGCTTTCTTT
v_gene: TRBV6-1; j_gene: TRBJ2-2; abundance: few; len: 13; d_gene: TRBD1; CDR3aa: CASSGQGGGELFF; CDR3nt: TGTGCCAGCAGCGGACAGGGTGGCGGGGAGCTGTTTTTT
v_gene: TRBV9; j_gene: TRBJ2-7; abundance: NA; len: 13; d_gene: NA; CDR3aa: CASSVDPPDEQYF; CDR3nt: TGTGCCAGCAGCGTAGACCCCCCCGACGAGCAGTACTTC
v_gene: TRBV15; j_gene: TRBJ2-2; abundance: NA; len: 15; d_gene: TRBD1; CDR3aa: CATSRDRADTGELFF; CDR3nt: TGTGCCACCAGCAGGGACAGGGCCGACACCGGGGAGCTGTTTTTT
v_gene: TRBV5-1; j_gene: TRBJ2-3; abundance: NA; len: 15; d_gene: TRBD2; CDR3aa: CASSSEAGVADTQYF; CDR3nt: TGCGCCAGCAGCTCGGAAGCGGGAGTGGCAGATACGCAGTATTTT
v_gene: TRBV19; j_gene: TRBJ1-2; abundance: few; len: 11; d_gene: NA; CDR3aa: CASSGGTSRVF; CDR3nt: TGTGCCAGTAGTGGGGGGACATCTCGTGTCTTC
v_gene: TRBV6-6; j_gene: TRBJ2-7; abundance: NA; len: 13; d_gene: TRBD1; CDR3aa: CASKTGQAYEQYF; CDR3nt: TGTGCCAGCAAGACGGGACAGGCCTACGAGCAGTACTTC
v_gene: TRBV7-8; j_gene: TRBJ2-1; abundance: NA; len: 14; d_gene: NA; CDR3aa: CASSLPGVRNEQFF; CDR3nt: TGTGCCAGCAGCTTACCAGGGGTGAGGAATGAGCAGTTCTTC
v_gene: TRBV7-9; j_gene: TRBJ2-1; abundance: NA; len: 15; d_gene: TRBD2; CDR3aa: CASSPRGLAINEQFF; CDR3nt: TGTGCCAGCAGCCCACGGGGACTAGCAATAAATGAGCAGTTCTTC
v_gene: TRBV6-5; j_gene: TRBJ2-6; abundance: NA; len: 16; d_gene: NA; CDR3aa: CASSYVPFSGANVLTF; CDR3nt: TGTGCCAGCAGTTACGTACCCTTCTCTGGGGCCAACGTCCTGACTTTC
v_gene: TRBV4-3; j_gene: TRBJ2-1; abundance: NA; len: 17; d_gene: TRBD2; CDR3aa: CASSQEAGATLYNEQFF; CDR3nt: TGCGCCAGCAGCCAAGAAGCGGGGGCCACCTTATACAATGAGCAGTTCTTC
v_gene: TRBV9; j_gene: TRBJ2-2; abundance: NA; len: 17; d_gene: NA; CDR3aa: CASSVGGAGGDTGELFF; CDR3nt: TGTGCCAGCAGCGTAGGGGGCGCAGGGGGGGACACCGGGGAGCTGTTTTTT
v_gene: TRBV6-5; j_gene: TRBJ1-5; abundance: few; len: 15; d_gene: NA; CDR3aa: CASSYSGYSNQPQHF; CDR3nt: TGTGCCAGCAGTTACTCGGGTTATAGCAATCAGCCCCAGCATTTT
v_gene: TRBV4-3; j_gene: TRBJ1-1; abundance: few; len: 12; d_gene: NA; CDR3aa: CASSQDRSEAFF; CDR3nt: TGCGCCAGCAGCCAAGACAGATCTGAAGCTTTCTTT
v_gene: TRBV6-5; j_gene: TRBJ2-7; abundance: NA; len: 15; d_gene: NA; CDR3aa: CASSLTGSPAYEQYF; CDR3nt: TGTGCCAGCAGTCTGACAGGTTCCCCCGCCTACGAGCAGTACTTC
v_gene: TRBV6-5; j_gene: TRBJ2-5; abundance: NA; len: 15; d_gene: TRBD2; CDR3aa: CASRELAGGKETQYF; CDR3nt: TGTGCCAGCAGAGAACTAGCGGGAGGTAAAGAGACCCAGTACTTC
v_gene: TRBV27; j_gene: TRBJ2-2; abundance: NA; len: 19; d_gene: TRBD2; CDR3aa: CASTSLTRVSGGNTGELFF; CDR3nt: TGTGCCAGCACCAGCCTCACCAGGGTTAGCGGGGGGAACACCGGGGAGCTGTTTTTT
v_gene: TRBV9; j_gene: TRBJ2-1; abundance: NA; len: 13; d_gene: NA; CDR3aa: CASSAGGYNEQFF; CDR3nt: TGTGCCAGCAGCGCAGGTGGTTACAATGAGCAGTTCTTC
v_gene: TRBV5-1; j_gene: TRBJ2-7; abundance: NA; len: 14; d_gene: TRBD2; CDR3aa: CASSPVAGAGEQYF; CDR3nt: TGCGCCAGCAGCCCGGTAGCGGGAGCGGGGGAGCAGTACTTC
v_gene: TRBV25-1; j_gene: TRBJ2-1; abundance: once; len: 13; d_gene: NA; CDR3aa: CASSEPGYGEQFF; CDR3nt: TGTGCCAGCAGTGAACCAGGGTACGGTGAGCAGTTCTTC
v_gene: TRBV4-2; j_gene: TRBJ2-2; abundance: NA; len: 15; d_gene: NA; CDR3aa: CASSQDSGSTGELFF; CDR3nt: TGTGCCAGCAGCCAAGATTCAGGGTCCACCGGGGAGCTGTTTTTT
v_gene: TRBV5-6; j_gene: TRBJ2-7; abundance: NA; len: 12; d_gene: NA; CDR3aa: CASSMELYEQYF; CDR3nt: TGTGCCAGCTCCATGGAGCTCTACGAGCAGTACTTC
v_gene: TRBV19; j_gene: TRBJ2-7; abundance: NA; len: 14; d_gene: TRBD1; CDR3aa: CASSGGTGGYEQYF; CDR3nt: TGTGCCAGTAGTGGCGGGACAGGAGGCTACGAGCAGTACTTC